The clone carrying this TCR beta chain was recorded once. This entry is derived from a study of CD8+CD57+ T cells in acquired aplastic anemia. In the study overall: Average DNA yield from sorted CD4+ and CD8+ cells was about 3 ug.

The germline gives CDR1 SGHRS, CDR2 YFSETQ. Trimming cost V 1 base and J 9 bases, with 14 bases left between them. The CDR3 spans 13 residues. The use of genomic DNA as template underpinned the TCR beta VDJ and CDR3 profiling. Via MiXCR, TCRdb re-called the reads, giving one row per CDR3 protein. The sample lists hundreds of thousands of distinct CDR3 sequences; roughly 64% were seen once. Sequencing was performed on sorted CD4+, CD8+, or CD8+CD57+ T cells (not recorded which) from PBMCs. The chain combines TRBV5-1 with TRBJ2-7; unclear D gene. The sequence came from a human donor in good health, serving as a control. The CDR3 loop reads CASSLTRLEAQYF. In DNA form, the CDR3 reads TGCGCCAGCAGCTTGACTCGGCTAGAGGCGCAGTACTTC.